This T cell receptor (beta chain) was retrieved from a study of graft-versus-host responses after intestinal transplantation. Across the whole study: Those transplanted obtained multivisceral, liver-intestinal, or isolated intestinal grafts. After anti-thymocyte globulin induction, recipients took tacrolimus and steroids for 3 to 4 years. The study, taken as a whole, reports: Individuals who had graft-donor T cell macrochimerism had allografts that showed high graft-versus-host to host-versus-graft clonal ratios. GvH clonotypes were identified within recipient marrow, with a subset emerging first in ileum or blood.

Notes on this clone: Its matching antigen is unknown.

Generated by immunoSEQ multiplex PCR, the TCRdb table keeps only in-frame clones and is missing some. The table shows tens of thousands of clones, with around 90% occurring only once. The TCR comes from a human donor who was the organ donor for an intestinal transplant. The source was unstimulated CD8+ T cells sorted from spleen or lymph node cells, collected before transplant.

The CDR3 sequence is CVPARQNTGELFF. The CDR3 nucleotides read TGTGTGCCAGCCCGACAGAACACCGGGGAGCTGTTTTTT. This rearrangement joins TRBV2 to TRBJ2-2; D unresolved. The CDR3 has 13 residues. The germline V gene has CDR1 SNHLY and CDR2 FYNNEI.